This entry is about one T cell receptor beta chain. Its cognate antigen is unknown. Assay used: immunoSEQ multiplex PCR; TCRdb lists only in-frame clones, some missing. The sample lists approximately 1,000,000 clones, approximately 75% occurring once. There were only Caucasian adults among the donors, and all lived in Nashville, Tennessee. These data are taken from a study of shared clonotypes between healthy human individuals. Study-wide points: A handful of donors shared approximately 5% of their naive CD4 clonotypes. Estimated richness values were generally larger in naive subsets than in memory subsets.

The CDR3 runs 14 residues. From germline, CDR1 is SGHRS and CDR2 YFSETQ. V lost 5 bases, J lost 0 bases, and 9 bases lay in between. The sequence was obtained from a man aged 18 to 30 in good health. Some clones in this sample may be carry-over from other donors' samples. Sequences were obtained from memory CD4+ T cells from PBMCs. Subset noted: CD45RA-negative fraction. The chain is built from TRBV5-1 and TRBJ1-5, with a weak D call TRBD1 (5 bases). The CDR3 region is CASRQDNSNQPQHF. In DNA form, the CDR3 reads TGCGCCAGCAGACAGGATAATAGCAATCAGCCCCAGCATTTT.